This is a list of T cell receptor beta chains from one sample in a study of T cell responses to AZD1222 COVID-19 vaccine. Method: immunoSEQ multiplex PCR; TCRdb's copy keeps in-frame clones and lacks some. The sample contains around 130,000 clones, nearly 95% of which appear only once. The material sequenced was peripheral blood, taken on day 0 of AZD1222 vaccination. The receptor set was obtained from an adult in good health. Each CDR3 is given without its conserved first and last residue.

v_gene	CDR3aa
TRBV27	ASSQDPLGTGELF
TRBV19	ASSTARDRGKQPQH
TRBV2	ASSSPGVGMTEAF
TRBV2	ASRDSGREEAF
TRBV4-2	ASSPPPGSYGYT
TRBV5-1	ASRPSGGEDTQY
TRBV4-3	ASSQGRGVLETQY
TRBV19	ASHQGLGQPQH
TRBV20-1	SASPHLLGSIEQY
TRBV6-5	ASSYRQGPYNEQF
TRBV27	ASSLGVGRIYEQY
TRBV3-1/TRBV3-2	ASSQVAPLLDRGIISGANVLT
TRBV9	ASSPALLSYEQY
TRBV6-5	ASSRAGLRTGELF